The 20 T cell receptor beta chains given below trace back to one sample, sequenced in a study of blood T cell repertoires in COVID-19. The assay was immunoSEQ multiplex PCR, and TCRdb's table has in-frame clones only and misses some. The profile shows approximately 75,000 clones, roughly 91% of them singletons. Sequencing input: peripheral blood. Receptors originate from a man between 60 and 70 years old with acute or convalescent COVID-19.

The rearrangement joins TRBV12-5 to TRBJ2-1; TRBD2 matches at 12 bases. This CDR3 has 16 residues. Germline CDR1 is LGHNT and CDR2 is FRNRAP. J was trimmed by 4 bases and V by 7 bases; bases with no gene match: 8. DNA of the CDR3: TGTGCTAGTGCTCTAGCGGGAGGGCCTGTGTACAATGAGCAGTTCTTC. Protein product: CASALAGGPVYNEQFF.

The chain combines TRBV13 with TRBJ2-7; 11 bases map to TRBD1. This CDR3 region has 14 residues. Losses at the gene ends were 4 bases for V and 6 bases for J; bases not matched to a gene: 5. Per the germline V gene, CDR1 is PRHDT and CDR2 is FYEKMQ (reference sequence). In DNA, the CDR3 is TGTGCCAGCAGCTCCCGGGACAGGGGGGGCGAGCAGTACTTC. It codes for CASSSRDRGGEQYF.

The chain has TRBV7-6 and TRBJ2-2; the D gene is possibly TRBD1 (6 bases). The length of the CDR3 is 16 residues. Germline CDR1 SGHVS, CDR2 FNYEAQ. V was shortened by 5 bases and J by 4 bases, with 17 bases between the two germline ends. CDR3 sequence reads: CASSLRTAHITGELFF. CDR3 sequence (DNA): TGTGCCAGCAGCCTAAGGACAGCCCACATCACCGGGGAGCTGTTTTTT.

Only one count was recorded for this clone. One junction end disagrees with the germline gene, perhaps due to a read error. The chain uses TRBV19 and TRBJ1-4; D not certain. Germline V gene sequence: CDR1 LNHDA, CDR2 SQIVND (reference sequence). The CDR3 totals 13 residues. The CDR3 DNA reads TGTGCCAGTAGTAGCCGCCGCGCGGAAAATCTGTTTTTT. Translating gives CASSSRRAENLFF.

The chain recombines TRBV7-8 with TRBJ2-7, with 9 nucleotides matching TRBD1. Germline V gene data show CDR1 as SGHVS and CDR2 as FQNEAQ. The trim removed 7 bases at V and 6 bases at J, leaving 10 bases unmatched. The CDR3 covers 14 residues. The CDR3 bases are TGTGCCAGCACCGAACAGGGGGCGGACCGCGAGCAGTACTTC. Its translation: CASTEQGADREQYF.

The chain joins TRBV5-1 to TRBJ1-1; 7 positions match TRBD1. V lost 5 bases, J lost 3 bases, and 7 bases stayed unmatched. Germline CDR1 SGHRS, CDR2 YFSETQ. The length of the CDR3 is 14 residues. The CDR3 sequence is CASRRGGADTEAFF. Here the CDR3 DNA reads TGCGCCAGCAGGCGAGGGGGCGCGGACACTGAAGCTTTCTTT.

The V and J genes are TRBV24-1 and TRBJ2-3, with D perhaps TRBD2 (6 bases). The CDR3 loop spans 15 amino acids. Trimming took 6 bases from V and 0 from J, leaving 12 bases between them. In germline, CDR1 is KGHDR, CDR2 SFDVKD. The CDR3 region has the DNA TGTGCCACCAGTTACGGAGGGGCGAGCACAGATACGCAGTATTTT. It encodes CATSYGGASTDTQYF.

The chain links TRBV25-1 to TRBJ1-2, with D unclear. The length of the CDR3 is 16 residues. Trimming shortened V by 5 bases and J by 4 bases, and 20 bases separated the two germline ends. CDR1 MGHDK and CDR2 SYGVNS come from the germline V gene. The CDR3 loop is CASSPHHTTRGYGYTF. DNA for the CDR3: TGTGCCAGCAGTCCTCACCACACGACCCGGGGCTATGGCTACACCTTC.

This clone was detected once. The chain couples TRBV3-1 (or the pseudogene TRBV3-2) to TRBJ1-6, with D perhaps TRBD1 (5 bases). Trimming took off 3 bases at V and 8 bases at J, with 11 bases between the two ends. CDR1 and CDR2 from the germline V gene are LGHDT and YNNKEL (reference sequence). There are 14 residues in the CDR3. The chain's CDR3 is CASSHQGGDSPLHF. The DNA of the CDR3 is TGTGCCAGCAGCCACCAGGGTGGCGATTCACCCCTCCACTTT.

With regard to this clone: Other DNA sequences from this sample encode an identical CDR3 as well. The V and J genes are TRBV5-1 and TRBJ1-1, with 9 bases identical to TRBD1. The ends lost 4 bases at V and 10 bases at J; junction bases unmatched: 8. Germline CDR1 reads SGHRS; CDR2 reads YFSETQ. There are 13 residues in the CDR3. CDR3 protein: CASSQGQGTAAFF. CDR3 nucleotides: TGCGCCAGCAGCCAAGGACAGGGGACGGCAGCTTTCTTT.

The chain recombines TRBV27 with TRBJ1-6, with 7 positions matching TRBD1. The CDR3 length is 17 residues. CDR1 is MNHEY, CDR2 SMNVEV, per germline (reference sequence). The V and J ends lost 6 bases and 7 bases, in that order; junction bases with no gene match: 15. This chain's CDR3 is CASREDRSGNYNSPLHF. Written as DNA, the CDR3 is TGTGCCAGCAGAGAGGACAGGTCGGGAAATTACAATTCACCCCTCCACTTT.

This clone was observed once. V and J are TRBV6-5 and TRBJ1-2; D is possibly TRBD1 (5 bases). This CDR3 has 13 amino acids. The germline gives CDR1 MNHEY, CDR2 SVGAGI. Trimming shortened V by 7 bases and J by 6 bases, and 15 bases separated the two germline ends. In DNA form, the CDR3 reads TGTGCCAGCAAAGAGGAGGGACTACATGGCTACACCTTC. It is translated as CASKEEGLHGYTF.

The chain couples TRBV10-1 to TRBJ2-1; D might be TRBD1 (6 bases). V shed 2 bases and J shed 4 bases, with 6 bases lying between them. CDR3 length: 13 residues. CDR1 WNHNN and CDR2 SYGVQD come from the germline V gene (reference sequence). The CDR3 sequence is CASSEDRYNEQFF. The CDR3 bases are TGCGCCAGCAGTGAGGACAGGTACAATGAGCAGTTCTTC.

V is TRBV6-5 and J is TRBJ1-4; 9 positions agree with TRBD1. The germline CDR1 and CDR2 sequences are MNHEY and SVGAGI. CDR3 length: 13 residues. J was trimmed by 8 bases and V by 6 bases; bases with no gene match: 4. CDR3 nucleotide sequence: TGTGCCAGCAGGGGGACAGGGTTGGAAAAACTGTTTTTT. It translates to CASRGTGLEKLFF.

The chain has TRBV19 and TRBJ1-5, with 8 positions matching TRBD1. The CDR3 extends over 16 amino acids. Trimming at V came to 1 base and at J to 0 bases, leaving 2 bases not matched to a gene. CDR1 is LNHDA, CDR2 SQIVND, per germline (reference sequence). This CDR3 reads CASSIVDRASNQPQHF. CDR3 bases: TGTGCCAGTAGTATAGTGGACAGGGCTAGCAATCAGCCCCAGCATTTT. Complete variable domain (other parts from reference TRBV19 and TRBJ1-5): DGGITQSPKYLFRKEGQNVTLSCEQNLNHDAMYWYRQDPGQGLRLIYYSQIVNDFQKGDIAEGYSVSREKKESFPLTVTSAQKNPTAFYLCASSIVDRASNQPQHFGDGTRLSIL.

V and J are TRBV12-3 or TRBV12-4 and TRBJ1-1, with D perhaps TRBD1 (5 bases). This CDR3 has 11 residues. V gave up 3 bases and J gave up 11 bases, with 10 bases separating them. Here the CDR3 reads CASSLRGSAFF. In DNA, the CDR3 is TGTGCCAGCAGTTTGCGGGGGAGTGCTTTCTTT.

The chain employs TRBV6-5 and TRBJ1-6; the D gene is possibly TRBD1 (5 bases). Germline CDR1 is MNHEY and CDR2 is SVGAGI. The CDR3 is 14 amino acids. Trimming cost V 6 bases and J 7 bases, with 13 bases left between them. The CDR3 loop is CASRKDTSNSPLHF. Here the CDR3 DNA reads TGTGCCAGCAGGAAGGACACGTCGAATTCACCCCTCCACTTT.

This chain uses TRBV2 with TRBJ2-2; the D is unclear. This CDR3 spans 15 amino acids. The germline gives CDR1 SNHLY, CDR2 FYNNEI. Trimming stripped 1 base from V and 4 bases from J, with 10 bases between. The CDR3 is CASSEVRPSTGELFF. The DNA for the CDR3 is TGTGCCAGCAGTGAAGTCAGGCCATCCACCGGGGAGCTGTTTTTT.

The chain has TRBV15 and TRBJ1-3, with 7 bases lining up with TRBD1. Trimming at V came to 1 base and at J to 4 bases, leaving 4 bases not matched to a gene. The CDR3 spans 15 residues. Germline values: CDR1 LNHNV, CDR2 YYDKDF (reference sequence). As DNA, the CDR3 is TGTGCCACCAGCAGAGGTGGACAGGCCGGAAACACCATATATTTT. This sequence encodes CATSRGGQAGNTIYF.

The chain employs TRBV6-6 and TRBJ2-3; 10 bases agree with TRBD2. The CDR3 totals 14 residues. V shed 7 bases, J shed 4 bases, and the junction held 5 bases outside the gene matches. Germline V gene data show CDR1 as MNHNY and CDR2 as SVGAGI (reference sequence). The chain's CDR3 is CASNEREGPDTQYF. The CDR3 coding sequence is TGTGCCAGCAATGAGCGGGAGGGCCCAGATACGCAGTATTTT.